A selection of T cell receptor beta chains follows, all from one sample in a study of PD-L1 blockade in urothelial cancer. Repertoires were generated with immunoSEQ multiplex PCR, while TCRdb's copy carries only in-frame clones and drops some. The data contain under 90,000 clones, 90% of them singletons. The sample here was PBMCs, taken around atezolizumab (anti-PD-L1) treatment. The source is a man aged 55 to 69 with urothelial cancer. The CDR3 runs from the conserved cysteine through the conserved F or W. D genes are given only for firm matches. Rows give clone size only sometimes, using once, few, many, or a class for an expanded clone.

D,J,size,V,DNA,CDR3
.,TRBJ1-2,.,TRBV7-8,TGTGCCAGCAGCCCCCACGGGGATTTCTATGGCTACACCTTC,CASSPHGDFYGYTF
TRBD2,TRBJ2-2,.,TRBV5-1,TGCGCCAGCAGCAGTAGCGGGGGGAACACCGGGGAGCTGTTTTTT,CASSSSGGNTGELFF
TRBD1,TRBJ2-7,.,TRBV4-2,TGTGCCAGCAGCCAAGGTACAGGGGACTACGAGCAGTACTTC,CASSQGTGDYEQYF
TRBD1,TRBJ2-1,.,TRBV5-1,TGCGCCAGCAGTTTTGGTCTGGGACAGGGGGGAGCGAAGCAGTTCTTC,CASSFGLGQGGAKQFF
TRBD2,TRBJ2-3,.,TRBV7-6,TGTGCCAGCAGCTTGGGTCTAGCGGGGGGGCTGGATACGCAGTATTTT,CASSLGLAGGLDTQYF
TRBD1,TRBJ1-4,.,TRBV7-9,TGTGCCAGCAGCTCCCTGGGACAGGAAAAACTGTTTTTT,CASSSLGQEKLFF
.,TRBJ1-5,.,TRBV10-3,TGTGCCACAAGACAGGACAGCAATCAGCCCCAGCATTTT,CATRQDSNQPQHF
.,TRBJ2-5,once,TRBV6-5,TGTGCCAGCAGTTACTCGCGATCCGGGAAGACCCAGTACTTC,CASSYSRSGKTQYF
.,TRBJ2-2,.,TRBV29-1,TGCAGCGTCAACAGGGAATCGGGCGGGGAGCTGTTTTTT,CSVNRESGGELFF
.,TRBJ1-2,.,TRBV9,TGTGCCAGCAGCGTAGGCGGGGGGGCTAACTATGGCTACACCTTC,CASSVGGGANYGYTF